A single sample gave rise to the 27 T cell receptor beta chains below, sequenced in a study of cytomegalovirus exposure and HLA in healthy donors. The primer mix had 60 Vbeta and 13 Jbeta primers. Some clones are missing from TCRdb's copy, which holds only in-frame ones; the method was immunoSEQ multiplex PCR. Of about 280,000 clones in the sample, 80% to 90% were seen once. The sequenced sample was PBMCs. The receptors were gathered from a young woman in good health and CMV-seronegative.

The chain links TRBV18 to TRBJ1-4; D is ambiguous. The V end was cut by 6 bases, the J end by 6 bases, with 5 bases between. This CDR3 is built from 11 residues. Germline CDR1 reads KGHSH; CDR2 reads LQKENI. The CDR3 coding sequence is TGTGCCAGCTCTGAGGATGAAAAACTGTTTTTT. It codes for CASSEDEKLFF.

V is TRBV6-6 and J is TRBJ2-1; 9 bases agree with TRBD1. The V segment lost 3 bases and the J segment 6 bases; nucleotides outside the gene matches: 6. Germline V gene sequence: CDR1 MNHNY, CDR2 SVGAGI (reference sequence). The CDR3 runs 15 residues. This CDR3 is CASSYTGTGLNEQFF. The CDR3 nucleotides are TGTGCCAGCAGTTATACCGGGACAGGGCTCAATGAGCAGTTCTTC.

The chain recombines TRBV7-9 with TRBJ1-2, with no clear D. The germline V gene has CDR1 SEHNR and CDR2 FQNEAQ (reference sequence). The V gene lost 5 bases and the J gene lost 5 bases, with 15 bases spanning the gap. The CDR3 extends over 14 amino acids. For the CDR3, the DNA is TGTGCCAGCAGCCCTGACACGGTCACATATGGCTACACCTTC. Protein product: CASSPDTVTYGYTF.

About this clone: In the same sample, other DNA sequences code for this CDR3. The chain couples TRBV19 to TRBJ1-3, with 10 nucleotides matching TRBD1. The junction had 9 bases not matched to a gene; V was cut back by 5 bases and J by 5 bases. Germline loops: CDR1 LNHDA, CDR2 SQIVND (reference sequence). This CDR3 is built from 16 residues. CDR3 bases: TGTGCCAGTAGTTTCTTGGGACAGGGGAGGAGAAACACCATATATTTT. This translates into CASSFLGQGRRNTIYF. The whole variable domain, filled in from reference TRBV19 and TRBJ1-3, reads DGGITQSPKYLFRKEGQNVTLSCEQNLNHDAMYWYRQDPGQGLRLIYYSQIVNDFQKGDIAEGYSVSREKKESFPLTVTSAQKNPTAFYLCASSFLGQGRRNTIYFGEGSWLTVV.

The V call is TRBV19, the J call TRBJ2-1; no reliable D call. Germline lookup yields CDR1 LNHDA and CDR2 SQIVND (reference sequence). CDR3 size: 15 residues. Trimming stripped 7 bases from V and 9 bases from J, with 22 bases between. The CDR3 DNA reads as TGTGCCAGTACCGACGGTGGGCTCCCTGTGGGTGAGCAGTTCTTC. Translating it yields CASTDGGLPVGEQFF.

The genes are TRBV2 and TRBJ2-5; weak D call: TRBD1 (5 bases). V lost 7 bases, J lost 0 bases, and 18 bases lay in between. The CDR3 consists of 16 residues. In germline, CDR1 is SNHLY, CDR2 FYNNEI. CDR3 in DNA: TGTGCCAGCAATACCTGGGGCATCCGGCACCAAGAGACCCAGTACTTC. It translates to CASNTWGIRHQETQYF.

The chain is built from TRBV7-9 and TRBJ2-1; 8 positions match TRBD2. The CDR3 has 16 residues. Germline V CDR1 and CDR2: SEHNR, FQNEAQ (reference sequence). With 4 bases clipped from V and 4 bases from J, the junction kept 9 bases outside the gene matches. The chain's CDR3 is CASSSPGTSIYNEQFF. As DNA, the CDR3 is TGTGCCAGCAGCTCCCCCGGGACTAGTATTTACAATGAGCAGTTCTTC. The full variable domain, its missing parts supplied by reference TRBV7-9 and TRBJ2-1, is DTGVSQNPRHKITKRGQNVTFRCDPISEHNRLYWYRQTLGQGPEFLTYFQNEAQLEKSRLLSDRFSAERPKGSFSTLEIQRTEQGDSAMYLCASSSPGTSIYNEQFFGPGTRLTVL.

The rearrangement joins TRBV19 to TRBJ1-5; TRBD1 matches 11 bases. V shed 1 base and J 9 bases; nucleotides not matched to a gene: 8. The CDR3 totals 16 residues. CDR1 LNHDA and CDR2 SQIVND come from the germline V gene (reference sequence). The CDR3 nucleotides read TGTGCCAGTAGTATAGTCGTGGGACAGGGGGTAGGGCCCCAGCATTTT. This codes for CASSIVVGQGVGPQHF. Full variable domain (remainder filled in from reference TRBV19 and TRBJ1-5): DGGITQSPKYLFRKEGQNVTLSCEQNLNHDAMYWYRQDPGQGLRLIYYSQIVNDFQKGDIAEGYSVSREKKESFPLTVTSAQKNPTAFYLCASSIVVGQGVGPQHFGDGTRLSIL.

The rearrangement links TRBV7-9 to TRBJ1-1; D might be TRBD1 (5 bases). CDR3 length equals 13 residues. Germline-derived CDR1 and CDR2 are SEHNR and FQNEAQ (reference sequence). V gave up 4 bases and J gave up 2 bases, with 8 bases separating them. Here the CDR3 reads CASSWGGNTEAFF. The CDR3 DNA reads TGTGCCAGCAGCTGGGGCGGTAACACTGAAGCTTTCTTT.

The chain joins TRBV4-1 to TRBJ1-6; D uncertain. CDR3 length equals 17 residues. V was cut by 1 base and J by 10 bases, with 20 bases left in between. CDR1 MGHRA and CDR2 YSYEKL come from the germline V gene. The CDR3 region is CASSQGGGRQLSSPLHF. The CDR3, as DNA: TGCGCCAGCAGCCAAGGAGGAGGTCGCCAATTATCGTCACCCCTCCACTTT.

The V gene is TRBV11-2, the J gene TRBJ2-5, with D maybe TRBD2 (5 bases). The end of the DNA aligns better with TRBJ2-7, so the J call may be wrong. The CDR3 runs to 13 residues. The germline CDR1 and CDR2 sequences are SGHAT and FQNNGV. CDR3 amino acids: CASSLEEFYEQYF. DNA for the CDR3: TGTGCCAGCAGTTTGGAGGAGTTCTACGAGCAGTACTTC.

DNA for the CDR3: TGTGCCACCAGCTCATCCTGGACAGGGAACACTGAAGCTTTCTTT. Protein sequence: CATSSSWTGNTEAFF. V gene TRBV15 combines with J gene TRBJ1-1; TRBD1 agrees at 7 bases. The CDR3 length is 15 residues. V was clipped by 5 bases and J by 1 base; unmatched bases: 7. The germline V gene encodes CDR1 LNHNV and CDR2 YYDKDF (reference sequence).

This chain joins TRBV30 and TRBJ2-7, with 10 bases that match TRBD1. J was trimmed by 5 bases and V by 2 bases; bases with no gene match: 3. CDR1 is GTSNPN, CDR2 SVGIG, per germline (reference sequence). This CDR3 is built from 13 residues. The DNA for the CDR3 is TGTGCCTGGAGTATTGGGACAGGGGACGAGCAGTACTTC. Translated: CAWSIGTGDEQYF.

V is TRBV4-1 and J is TRBJ2-2; the match to TRBD2 covers 11 bases. Trimming removed 2 bases from V and 4 bases from J; junction bases left unmatched: 9. The CDR3 extends over 18 amino acids. CDR1 is MGHRA, CDR2 YSYEKL, per germline. CDR3 nucleotide sequence: TGCGCCAGCAGCCAATACGGGACTAGCGGAGGGGGCACCGGGGAGCTGTTTTTT. Translation gives CASSQYGTSGGGTGELFF.

V gene TRBV5-1 combines with J gene TRBJ1-1; the D is unclear. Per the germline V gene, CDR1 is SGHRS and CDR2 is YFSETQ. The V gene lost 0 bases and the J gene lost 1 base, with 13 bases spanning the gap. This CDR3 has 16 residues. CDR3 nucleotides: TGCGCCAGCAGCTTGGAGGCGTGGGCCCGGAACACTGAAGCTTTCTTT. Translation gives CASSLEAWARNTEAFF.

With respect to this clone: At the DNA level, this CDR3 is encoded by other sequences in the same sample as well. The CDR3 sequence is CASSVGGAQPQHF. The CDR3 DNA reads TGTGCCAGCAGCGTCGGGGGGGCGCAGCCCCAGCATTTT. The chain combines TRBV7-9 with TRBJ1-5; D might be TRBD1 (6 bases). CDR3 length equals 13 residues. The V gene lost 5 bases and the J gene lost 7 bases, with 12 bases spanning the gap. Germline V gives CDR1 SEHNR, CDR2 FQNEAQ (reference sequence).

This clone was seen more than once but under ten times. This chain links TRBV27 with TRBJ2-2, with 7 nucleotides matching TRBD2. The CDR3 loop spans 13 amino acids. The trim removed 6 bases at V and 6 bases at J, leaving 4 bases unmatched. CDR1 is MNHEY, CDR2 SMNVEV, per germline (reference sequence). CDR3 loop: CASRLRGAGELFF. The DNA for the CDR3 is TGTGCCAGCAGACTTCGGGGGGCCGGGGAGCTGTTTTTT.

The chain joins TRBV27 to TRBJ1-3; 8 bases map to TRBD1. CDR1 and CDR2 (germline): MNHEY, SMNVEV (reference sequence). J lost 1 base, V lost 6 bases, and 11 bases had no gene match. This CDR3 is built from 17 residues. This CDR3 reads CASRATDRGLSGNTIYF. CDR3 nucleotides: TGTGCCAGCAGGGCAACTGACAGGGGACTATCTGGAAACACCATATATTTT.

This clone was counted once. This chain links TRBV6-4 with TRBJ2-5; TRBD1 is a possible D gene (6 bases). TRBJ2-7 explains the end of the DNA better; the J call may be wrong. This CDR3 region has 15 residues. CDR1 is MRHNA, CDR2 SNTAGT, per germline. The CDR3 DNA is TGTGCCAGCAGTGTATCGAGGGGGTTCTCCTACGAGCAGTACTTC. This gives the protein CASSVSRGFSYEQYF.

The chain couples TRBV7-8 to TRBJ2-2; 9 nucleotides line up with TRBD2. From germline, CDR1 is SGHVS and CDR2 FQNEAQ. The V gene end was trimmed by 2 bases and the J gene end by 2 bases; junction bases not matched to a gene: 6. The CDR3 has 17 amino acids. This CDR3 is CASSLIGGGANTGELFF. CDR3 sequence (DNA): TGTGCCAGCAGCTTAATCGGCGGGGGGGCCAACACCGGGGAGCTGTTTTTT.

The table lists this clone with a count of one. This chain connects TRBV18 to TRBJ2-7; tentative D call: TRBD1 (6 bases). The germline gives CDR1 KGHSH, CDR2 LQKENI. The CDR3 runs to 15 residues. V lost 0 bases to trimming and J lost 2 bases, with 11 bases between them. Written as DNA, the CDR3 is TGTGCCAGCTCACCACCACAGGGAAGGCCCTACGAGCAGTACTTC. It yields the protein CASSPPQGRPYEQYF.

The chain is built from TRBV19 and TRBJ1-5; TRBD1 aligns across 7 bases. This CDR3 has 13 amino acids. Unmatched junction bases numbered 5, after V lost 7 bases and J lost 5 bases. Germline CDR1 reads LNHDA; CDR2 reads SQIVND (reference sequence). The CDR3 region has the DNA TGTGCCAGTACGGACAGGTGGGATCAGCCCCAGCATTTT. It is translated as CASTDRWDQPQHF.

Turning to this clone: This sample also contains other DNA sequences that code for the same CDR3. This chain connects TRBV15 to TRBJ1-6, with TRBD1 identical over 10 bases. The CDR3 has 18 amino acids. The germline V gene encodes CDR1 LNHNV and CDR2 YYDKDF (reference sequence). V was pared by 0 bases and J by 13 bases, with 15 bases of the junction left unmatched. This chain's CDR3 is CATSRDYLGGQGSSPLHF. The CDR3 DNA follows: TGTGCCACCAGCAGAGATTATCTTGGGGGACAGGGGAGTTCCCCCCTCCACTTT.

The chain carries TRBV9 and TRBJ2-7; 8 bases fit TRBD1. The V gene's germline CDR1 is SGDLS and CDR2 YYNGEE. Trimming cost V 3 bases and J 2 bases; bases outside gene matches: 7. This CDR3 region has 15 residues. CDR3 region: CASSADQTGAYEQYF. In DNA form, the CDR3 reads TGTGCCAGCAGCGCGGACCAGACAGGGGCCTACGAGCAGTACTTC.

This clone was recorded only once. This sequence joins TRBV7-9 and TRBJ1-2; 7 bases agree with TRBD1. Trimming at V came to 3 bases and at J to 4 bases, leaving 2 bases not matched to a gene. The CDR3 loop spans 13 amino acids. CDR1 is SEHNR, CDR2 FQNEAQ, per germline (reference sequence). The CDR3 DNA sequence: TGTGCCAGCAGCTTGACAGGGTCCTATGGCTACACCTTC. The encoded protein is CASSLTGSYGYTF.

There are a few counts of this clone. The genes are TRBV19 and TRBJ1-1; TRBD1 agrees at 8 bases. Germline CDR1 and CDR2: LNHDA and SQIVND (reference sequence). The V segment lost 1 base and the J segment 1 base; nucleotides outside the gene matches: 14. The CDR3 spans 19 residues. CDR3 sequence (DNA): TGTGCCAGTAGTATAGGGGACGGTTCGACAGGGGTGCCGAACACTGAAGCTTTCTTT. Translation gives CASSIGDGSTGVPNTEAFF.

The rearrangement uses TRBV11-2 and TRBJ1-2; TRBD1 aligns across 7 bases. Germline assignment: CDR1 SGHAT and CDR2 FQNNGV. The CDR3 extends over 14 amino acids. Losses at the gene ends were 5 bases for V and 4 bases for J; bases not matched to a gene: 7. CDR3 nucleotides: TGTGCCAGCAGCCCCACGGGACAGTTCTATGGCTACACCTTC. Protein product: CASSPTGQFYGYTF.